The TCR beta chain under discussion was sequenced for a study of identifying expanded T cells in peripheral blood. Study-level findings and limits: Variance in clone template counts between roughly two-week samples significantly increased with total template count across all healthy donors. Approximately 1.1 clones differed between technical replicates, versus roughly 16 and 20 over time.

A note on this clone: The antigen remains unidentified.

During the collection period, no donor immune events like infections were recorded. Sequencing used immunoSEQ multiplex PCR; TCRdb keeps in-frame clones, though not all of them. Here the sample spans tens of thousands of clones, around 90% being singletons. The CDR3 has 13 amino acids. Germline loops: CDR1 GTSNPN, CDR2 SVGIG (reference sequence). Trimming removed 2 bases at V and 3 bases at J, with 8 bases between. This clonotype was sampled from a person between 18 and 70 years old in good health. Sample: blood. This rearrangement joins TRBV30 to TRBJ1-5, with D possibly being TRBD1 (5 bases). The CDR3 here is CAWSQGTNQPQHF. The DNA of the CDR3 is TGTGCCTGGAGTCAAGGGACCAATCAGCCCCAGCATTTT.